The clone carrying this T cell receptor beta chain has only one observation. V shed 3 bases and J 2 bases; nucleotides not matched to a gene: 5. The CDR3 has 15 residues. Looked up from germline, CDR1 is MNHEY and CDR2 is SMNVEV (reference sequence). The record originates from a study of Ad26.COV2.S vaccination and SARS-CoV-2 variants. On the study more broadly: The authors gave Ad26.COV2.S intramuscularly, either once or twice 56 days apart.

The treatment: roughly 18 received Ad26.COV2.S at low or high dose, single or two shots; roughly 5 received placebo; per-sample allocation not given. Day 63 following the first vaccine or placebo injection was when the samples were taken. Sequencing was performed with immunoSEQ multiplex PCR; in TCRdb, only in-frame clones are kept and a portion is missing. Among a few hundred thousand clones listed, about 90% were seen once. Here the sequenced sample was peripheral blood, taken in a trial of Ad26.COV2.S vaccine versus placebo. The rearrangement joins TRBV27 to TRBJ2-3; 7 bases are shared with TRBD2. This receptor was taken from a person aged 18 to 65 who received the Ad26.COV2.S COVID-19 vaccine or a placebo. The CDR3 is CASSLSGVPTDTQYF. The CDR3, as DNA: TGTGCCAGCAGTTTGAGCGGGGTTCCCACAGATACGCAGTATTTT.